A selection of T cell receptor beta chains follows, all from one sample in a study of OX40 agonist ivuxolimab in advanced cancers. Repertoires were generated with immunoSEQ multiplex PCR, while TCRdb's copy carries only in-frame clones and drops some. The sample gives 60,000 to 80,000 clones, 81% of which show up once; roughly 4.7% is in the top ten. Specimen: CD4+ or CD8+ T cells sorted from blood, collected in a trial of the OX40 agonist ivuxolimab. These receptors all come from an adult with an advanced solid tumor such as melanoma, head and neck, liver or kidney cancer. Both conserved end residues are part of each CDR3. A D gene is named only where the DNA matches it firmly. Rows may omit the clone size; those that give it use once, few, many or a size class.

CDR3nt: TGCGCCAGCAGCTTGGAAGGTATTACCGGGGAGCTGTTTTTT
CDR3aa: CASSLEGITGELFF
v_gene: TRBV5-1
j_gene: TRBJ2-2
abundance: NA
d_gene: NA

CDR3nt: TGTGCCAGCAGTGAACAAGCGGGCTCTGGGGCCAACGTCCTGACTTTC
CDR3aa: CASSEQAGSGANVLTF
v_gene: TRBV25-1
j_gene: TRBJ2-6
abundance: NA
d_gene: NA

CDR3nt: TGTGCAAGTCGCCCAGAGACGGATCAGGGCACAGATACGCAGTATTTT
CDR3aa: CASRPETDQGTDTQYF
v_gene: TRBV12-2
j_gene: TRBJ2-3
abundance: NA
d_gene: NA

CDR3nt: TGTGCCAGCAGCTTACCAGACAAGGGGAGGGGGCAGTTCTTC
CDR3aa: CASSLPDKGRGQFF
v_gene: TRBV5-4
j_gene: TRBJ2-1
abundance: NA
d_gene: TRBD2

CDR3nt: TGCAGCGTGGCAGGGACAGTCAAAAACTATGGCTACACCTTC
CDR3aa: CSVAGTVKNYGYTF
v_gene: TRBV29-1
j_gene: TRBJ1-2
abundance: NA
d_gene: TRBD1

CDR3nt: TGTGCCAGCAGCACAGGAGGGGCAGGGGGGGGCGGCTACACCTTC
CDR3aa: CASSTGGAGGGGYTF
v_gene: TRBV5-4
j_gene: TRBJ1-2
abundance: once
d_gene: TRBD1

CDR3nt: TGTGCCAGCAGTACCAGGACAGGGGGCGCCTCCTACGAGCAGTACTTC
CDR3aa: CASSTRTGGASYEQYF
v_gene: TRBV28
j_gene: TRBJ2-7
abundance: NA
d_gene: TRBD1

CDR3nt: TGCGCCAGCAGCTTTAGTACAGATACGCAGTATTTT
CDR3aa: CASSFSTDTQYF
v_gene: TRBV5-1
j_gene: TRBJ2-3
abundance: few
d_gene: NA

CDR3nt: TGTGCCTGGAGTGTACTCAGAAATGAAAAACTGTTTTTT
CDR3aa: CAWSVLRNEKLFF
v_gene: TRBV30
j_gene: TRBJ1-4
abundance: NA
d_gene: NA

CDR3nt: TGTGCCAGCAATTATCAGGGGGCGCCGAGTTACGAGCAGTACTTC
CDR3aa: CASNYQGAPSYEQYF
v_gene: TRBV19
j_gene: TRBJ2-7
abundance: NA
d_gene: TRBD1

CDR3nt: TGTGCCAGCAGCTTAGCGCAAGGGAACTATGGCTACACCTTC
CDR3aa: CASSLAQGNYGYTF
v_gene: TRBV7-9
j_gene: TRBJ1-2
abundance: few
d_gene: NA

CDR3nt: TGTGCCAGCAGCGTTTCAGGTTCGGTTGTAACCGGGGAGCTGTTTTTT
CDR3aa: CASSVSGSVVTGELFF
v_gene: TRBV9
j_gene: TRBJ2-2
abundance: NA
d_gene: NA

CDR3nt: TGTGCCATCCCCAGCGGGGGGGTCAACCACAATGAGCAGTTCTTC
CDR3aa: CAIPSGGVNHNEQFF
v_gene: TRBV10-3
j_gene: TRBJ2-1
abundance: NA
d_gene: TRBD2

CDR3nt: TGTGCCTGGAGTGGGGTCGAGGGACTTATGGCTTTCTTT
CDR3aa: CAWSGVEGLMAFF
v_gene: TRBV30
j_gene: TRBJ1-1
abundance: few
d_gene: NA

CDR3nt: TGTGCCAGCAGGCTATCTTTGGCGAACACTGAAGCTTTCTTT
CDR3aa: CASRLSLANTEAFF
v_gene: TRBV27
j_gene: TRBJ1-1
abundance: NA
d_gene: NA

CDR3nt: TGTGCCATCGGGGGGTACTACAATGAGCAGTTCTTC
CDR3aa: CAIGGYYNEQFF
v_gene: TRBV10-3
j_gene: TRBJ2-1
abundance: NA
d_gene: NA

CDR3nt: TGTGCCAGCAGCGCACAGGGACCAAACACTGAAGCTTTCTTT
CDR3aa: CASSAQGPNTEAFF
v_gene: TRBV14
j_gene: TRBJ1-1
abundance: once
d_gene: NA

CDR3nt: TGTGCCAGCAGTTACTCGAGGACAGGGGACACTGAAGCTTTCTTT
CDR3aa: CASSYSRTGDTEAFF
v_gene: TRBV6-5
j_gene: TRBJ1-1
abundance: NA
d_gene: TRBD1

CDR3nt: TGTGCCAGTAGTCTAAAAGGGGGTTTTGGAAACACCATATATTTT
CDR3aa: CASSLKGGFGNTIYF
v_gene: TRBV19
j_gene: TRBJ1-3
abundance: NA
d_gene: NA

CDR3nt: TGTGCCAGTAAGAGTAGCGGGGGGGAAGTTTACAATGAGCAGTTCTTC
CDR3aa: CASKSSGGEVYNEQFF
v_gene: TRBV19
j_gene: TRBJ2-1
abundance: once
d_gene: TRBD2

CDR3nt: TGTGCCAGCTCACTTATGGGGGCTAGCACTGAAGCTTTCTTT
CDR3aa: CASSLMGASTEAFF
v_gene: TRBV18
j_gene: TRBJ1-1
abundance: NA
d_gene: NA

CDR3nt: TGTGCCAGCAGCTTAAGTGTCGGGACATCCACTGAAGCTTTCTTT
CDR3aa: CASSLSVGTSTEAFF
v_gene: TRBV7-9
j_gene: TRBJ1-1
abundance: NA
d_gene: NA

CDR3nt: TGTGCCAGCAGCTTAGTTCTTGGCGGCTACACCTTC
CDR3aa: CASSLVLGGYTF
v_gene: TRBV7-2
j_gene: TRBJ1-2
abundance: NA
d_gene: NA

CDR3nt: TGTGCCAGTCGGACTGGGGAAAAACTGTTTTTT
CDR3aa: CASRTGEKLFF
v_gene: TRBV19
j_gene: TRBJ1-4
abundance: NA
d_gene: NA

CDR3nt: TGTGCCAGCAACCCGGGACTAGCGGGAGGCATAGGGTTCTTC
CDR3aa: CASNPGLAGGIGFF
v_gene: TRBV6-1
j_gene: TRBJ2-1
abundance: NA
d_gene: TRBD2

CDR3nt: TGCGCCAGCAGCCTGGACAGCACCTCTGGGGCCAACGTCCTGACTTTC
CDR3aa: CASSLDSTSGANVLTF
v_gene: TRBV5-1
j_gene: TRBJ2-6
abundance: NA
d_gene: NA

CDR3nt: TGCAGCACCAGGCCAACTGAGGATACGCAGTATTTT
CDR3aa: CSTRPTEDTQYF
v_gene: TRBV29-1
j_gene: TRBJ2-3
abundance: NA
d_gene: NA

CDR3nt: TGTGCCAGCAGCTCCGTAAGACTAGCGGGAGTCCCCGGGGAGCTGTTTTTT
CDR3aa: CASSSVRLAGVPGELFF
v_gene: TRBV7-3
j_gene: TRBJ2-2
abundance: NA
d_gene: TRBD2

CDR3nt: TGTGCCAGCAGTCCCCCGGGGAGGGGGCACGAAAAACTGTTTTTT
CDR3aa: CASSPPGRGHEKLFF
v_gene: TRBV6-1
j_gene: TRBJ1-4
abundance: NA
d_gene: TRBD1

CDR3nt: TGCGCCAGCAGCCAAGTCTTATCCAGGGTATCTGGAAACACCATATATTTT
CDR3aa: CASSQVLSRVSGNTIYF
v_gene: TRBV4-1
j_gene: TRBJ1-3
abundance: NA
d_gene: NA

CDR3nt: TGTGCCAGCAGTCCCGAGTACAGGATGCAGCCCCAGCATTTT
CDR3aa: CASSPEYRMQPQHF
v_gene: TRBV6-5
j_gene: TRBJ1-5
abundance: NA
d_gene: NA

CDR3nt: TGTGCCAGCAGCCAAGCGGACCTTACGCAGTATTTT
CDR3aa: CASSQADLTQYF
v_gene: TRBV14
j_gene: TRBJ2-3
abundance: few
d_gene: NA

CDR3nt: TGTGCCAGCAGCTTGGGAGGGACTAGCGCAGTTTACGAGCAGTACTTC
CDR3aa: CASSLGGTSAVYEQYF
v_gene: TRBV5-4
j_gene: TRBJ2-7
abundance: NA
d_gene: TRBD2

CDR3nt: TGTGCCAGCAGCCCCGGCACAGATACGCAGTATTTT
CDR3aa: CASSPGTDTQYF
v_gene: TRBV14
j_gene: TRBJ2-3
abundance: NA
d_gene: NA

CDR3nt: TGTGCCAGCAGGGAGGGGGGCAGCTCCACAGATACGCAGTATTTT
CDR3aa: CASREGGSSTDTQYF
v_gene: TRBV27
j_gene: TRBJ2-3
abundance: NA
d_gene: NA

CDR3nt: TGTGCCAGCAGCTTACGAGGCAGCTCGGGAGAGGATCAGCCCCAGCATTTT
CDR3aa: CASSLRGSSGEDQPQHF
v_gene: TRBV5-6
j_gene: TRBJ1-5
abundance: NA
d_gene: NA

CDR3nt: TGTGCCAGCAGTGTACATATACAGGGCACCGGGGAGCTGTTTTTT
CDR3aa: CASSVHIQGTGELFF
v_gene: TRBV6-5
j_gene: TRBJ2-2
abundance: NA
d_gene: NA

CDR3nt: TGTGCCAGCAGCCCGGGTCCTGGAAAAAGTCGGACTGAAGCTTTCTTT
CDR3aa: CASSPGPGKSRTEAFF
v_gene: TRBV7-9
j_gene: TRBJ1-1
abundance: NA
d_gene: NA

CDR3nt: TGTGCCAGCAGTGAAGGGAATCTGTGGGTAGCCAAAAACATTCAGTACTTC
CDR3aa: CASSEGNLWVAKNIQYF
v_gene: TRBV2
j_gene: TRBJ2-4
abundance: NA
d_gene: NA

CDR3nt: TGCGCCAGCAGCGTAGACCCGGGACAGGCCTACTATGGCTACACCTTC
CDR3aa: CASSVDPGQAYYGYTF
v_gene: TRBV5-1
j_gene: TRBJ1-2
abundance: NA
d_gene: TRBD1

CDR3nt: TGTGCCAGCAGCCGCCCTAGGGGGCTCTCCTACAATGAGCAGTTCTTC
CDR3aa: CASSRPRGLSYNEQFF
v_gene: TRBV14
j_gene: TRBJ2-1
abundance: NA
d_gene: TRBD1

CDR3nt: TGCAGCGCGCTCGACACCGGCGGGGGTGAAAAACTGTTTTTT
CDR3aa: CSALDTGGGEKLFF
v_gene: TRBV29-1
j_gene: TRBJ1-4
abundance: once
d_gene: NA

CDR3nt: TGTGCCACCAGCAGTTCGGGACTAGCGGGAGTTGCAGATACGCAGTATTTT
CDR3aa: CATSSSGLAGVADTQYF
v_gene: TRBV15
j_gene: TRBJ2-3
abundance: NA
d_gene: TRBD2